Following are 16 T cell receptor beta chains from one sample sequenced in a study of blood T cell repertoires in COVID-19. The table came from immunoSEQ multiplex PCR; TCRdb's copy has only in-frame clones and leaves some out. The table records 210,000 or so clones, roughly 81% of them present only once. Sequencing was performed on peripheral blood. All receptors derive from a woman in her 50s with active or convalescent COVID-19.

In its sample, this clone was seen a few times. The genes are TRBV11-1 and TRBJ2-5, with D tentatively TRBD1 (6 bases). The germline V and J ends were trimmed by 5 bases and 2 bases, with 12 bases remaining between them. The CDR3 extends over 14 amino acids. The germline gives CDR1 SGHAT, CDR2 FQDESV (reference sequence). The CDR3 region is CASSLRDKQETQYF. The CDR3 region has the DNA TGTGCCAGCAGCCTCCGGGACAAGCAAGAGACCCAGTACTTC. The variable domain in full, completed from reference TRBV11-1 and TRBJ2-5, reads EAEVAQSPRYKITEKSQAVAFWCDPISGHATLYWYRQILGQGPELLVQFQDESVVDDSQLPKDRFSAERLKGVDSTLKIQPAELGDSAMYLCASSLRDKQETQYFGPGTRLLVL.

This chain connects TRBV3-1 (or the pseudogene TRBV3-2) to TRBJ2-1; D remains unclear. Germline V gene sequence: CDR1 LGHDT, CDR2 YNNKEL (reference sequence). The CDR3 runs to 12 residues. V lost 8 bases and J lost 0, with 5 bases in between. The CDR3 sequence is CASQDSYNEQFF. The CDR3 DNA is TGTGCCAGCCAGGACTCCTACAATGAGCAGTTCTTC.

This clone has only a few counts. In DNA, the CDR3 is TGCGCCAGCAGCCCCGCGGGACAGGGGGACCGCTATGGCTACACCTTC. Translation: CASSPAGQGDRYGYTF. The chain recombines TRBV5-1 with TRBJ1-2; 11 bases line up with TRBD1. V trimming: 4 bases; J trimming: 4 bases; junction bases outside the gene matches: 9. Germline V CDR1 and CDR2: SGHRS, YFSETQ. The CDR3 extends over 16 amino acids.

This clone was counted a few times. The V call is TRBV2, the J call TRBJ1-3; possible D gene TRBD1, 5 bases. CDR3 length: 13 residues. V was clipped by 6 bases and J by 2 bases, with 8 bases between them. Germline loops: CDR1 SNHLY, CDR2 FYNNEI. The CDR3 DNA follows: TGTGCCAGCAGCTCAGGGACTGGAAACACCATATATTTT. This codes for CASSSGTGNTIYF.

J is TRBJ2-1 and V is TRBV7-9; 14 nucleotides align to TRBD2. The CDR3 contains 18 residues. The ends lost 7 bases at V and 0 bases at J; junction bases unmatched: 8. Germline V gene sequence: CDR1 SEHNR, CDR2 FQNEAQ (reference sequence). The DNA for the CDR3 is TGTGCCAGCAACGTCCCGGGACTAGCGGGGGACTCCTACAATGAGCAGTTCTTC. Translation gives CASNVPGLAGDSYNEQFF.

The sample holds one count of this clone. The V and J genes are TRBV27 and TRBJ2-5, with D possibly being TRBD2 (6 bases). V was clipped by 1 base and J by 3 bases, with 9 bases between them. The CDR3 loop spans 14 amino acids. Germline V gene data show CDR1 as MNHEY and CDR2 as SMNVEV (reference sequence). CDR3 sequence (DNA): TGTGCCAGCAGTTTATGGGCGGGGAAAGAGACCCAGTACTTC. Amino acid sequence: CASSLWAGKETQYF.

J is TRBJ2-7 and V is TRBV5-6; 9 bases are shared with TRBD2. This CDR3 comprises 16 residues. The germline V gene has CDR1 SGHDT and CDR2 YYEEEE. With 4 bases clipped from V and 9 bases from J, the junction kept 17 bases outside the gene matches. The CDR3 loop reads CASSLRLVAGAVWQYF. The CDR3 nucleotides read TGTGCCAGCAGCCTTAGGCTCGTAGCGGGAGCCGTCTGGCAGTACTTC.

This sequence joins TRBV11-2 and TRBJ2-1, with 8 nucleotides matching TRBD2. Germline V gene data show CDR1 as SGHAT and CDR2 as FQNNGV. The ends lost 7 bases at V and 0 bases at J; junction bases unmatched: 5. The length of the CDR3 is 15 residues. CDR3 sequence (DNA): TGTGCCAGCACGGCGGGGGGTCTCTCCTACAATGAGCAGTTCTTC. Translated, it gives CASTAGGLSYNEQFF.

This clone was seen only once. The V call is TRBV3-1 (or the pseudogene TRBV3-2), the J call TRBJ1-1; the match to TRBD1 covers 11 bases. Per germline, CDR1 LGHDT and CDR2 YNNKEL (reference sequence). V shed 6 bases and J 5 bases; nucleotides not matched to a gene: 11. This CDR3 contains 16 residues. The DNA for the CDR3 is TGTGCCAGCAGGAACACCGGGACAGGGGGTCGGACTGAAGCTTTCTTT. Encoded protein: CASRNTGTGGRTEAFF.

This clone was counted a few times. The chain employs TRBV9 and TRBJ2-7; possibly TRBD2 for D (6 bases). The germline V gene has CDR1 SGDLS and CDR2 YYNGEE. The CDR3 totals 15 residues. The V end was cut by 4 bases, the J end by 6 bases, with 20 bases between. CDR3 region: CASSLDPSGVGEQYF. CDR3 DNA sequence: TGTGCCAGCAGCCTAGACCCATCGGGGGTAGGCGAGCAGTACTTC.

The rearrangement uses TRBV28 and TRBJ1-1; TRBD1 aligns across 9 bases. CDR1 MDHEN and CDR2 SYDVKM come from the germline V gene. Trimming removed 4 bases from V and 11 bases from J; junction bases left unmatched: 11. CDR3 size: 14 residues. The CDR3 loop reads CASSSPTGGVRAFF. The CDR3 nucleotides are TGTGCCAGCAGTTCGCCCACAGGGGGCGTTAGGGCTTTCTTT.

The chain employs TRBV6-7 and TRBJ1-4, with 7 bases that match TRBD1. TRBV6-7 is sorted into the ORF group, with uncertain function. The CDR3 contains 14 residues. Trimming at V came to 6 bases and at J to 6 bases, leaving 7 bases not matched to a gene. CDR3 sequence reads: CASRIDREDEKLFF. The DNA for the CDR3 is TGTGCCAGCAGAATCGACAGGGAGGATGAAAAACTGTTTTTT.

This chain links TRBV9 with TRBJ1-4; 10 bases are shared with TRBD1. Germline V gives CDR1 SGDLS, CDR2 YYNGEE. V lost 1 base and J lost 5; bases outside the gene matches: 2. The CDR3 spans 15 residues. The CDR3 here is CASSVSDRGNEKLFF. The CDR3 region has the DNA TGTGCCAGCAGCGTATCGGACAGGGGGAATGAAAAACTGTTTTTT.

This CDR3 reads CASSRSEAGWAEQFF. In nucleotides, the CDR3 is TGTGCCAGCAGCCGATCAGAGGCAGGGTGGGCTGAGCAGTTCTTC. The chain carries TRBV14 and TRBJ2-1, with TRBD1 as a possible D gene (5 bases). V dropped 4 bases and J dropped 9 bases, with 19 bases sitting between them. Germline assignment: CDR1 SGHDN and CDR2 FVKESK. This CDR3 is 15 amino acids long.

This chain joins TRBV29-1 and TRBJ1-2, with D tentatively TRBD1 (6 bases). V shed 3 bases and J shed 4 bases, with 12 bases lying between them. The CDR3 spans 13 residues. Germline V gene lookup returns CDR1 SQVTM and CDR2 ANQGSEA. CDR3 sequence: CSVDRGWSYGYTF. CDR3 DNA: TGCAGCGTTGACAGGGGCTGGTCCTATGGCTACACCTTC. The whole variable domain, filled in from reference TRBV29-1 and TRBJ1-2, reads SAVISQKPSRDICQRGTSLTIQCQVDSQVTMMFWYRQQPGQSLTLIATANQGSEATYESGFVIDKFPISRPNLTFSTLTVSNMSPEDSSIYLCSVDRGWSYGYTFGSGTRLTVV.

The V gene is TRBV12-5, the J gene TRBJ2-2, with 8 bases lining up with TRBD1. Germline V gene data show CDR1 as LGHNT and CDR2 as FRNRAP. CDR3 length equals 15 residues. With V trimmed by 4 bases and J by 1 base, 2 bases remained unmatched. In nucleotides, the CDR3 is TGTGCTAGTGGTTCCGGACAGGGGAACACCGGGGAGCTGTTTTTT. This translates into CASGSGQGNTGELFF.